The T cell receptor (beta chain) under discussion was sequenced for a study of T cell changes during pregnancy in multiple sclerosis. V was trimmed by 5 bases and J by 4 bases, leaving 17 bases between them. The CDR3 runs to 15 residues. Germline CDR1 reads LNHDA; CDR2 reads SQIVND (reference sequence). This clone was counted only a few times. Libraries were prepared by immunoSEQ multiplex PCR; TCRdb keeps only in-frame clonotypes and omits some of them. The sample contains 55,000 to 65,000 clones, about 93% of which appear only once. The TCR comes from a female donor with multiple sclerosis, enrolled in a pregnancy study. This sample comprised CD8+ T cells from peripheral blood mononuclear cells, obtained in the third trimester of pregnancy. The chain combines TRBV19 with TRBJ1-1; D unclear. The CDR3 loop is CASSAPSLEITEAFF. Written as DNA, the CDR3 is TGTGCCAGTAGTGCCCCCTCCCTAGAGATCACTGAAGCTTTCTTT.